Reported below is one T cell receptor (beta chain). This specimen comes from a study of cytomegalovirus exposure and HLA in healthy donors. Germline V CDR1 and CDR2: LNHDA, SQIVND (reference sequence). V shed 4 bases and J shed 6 bases, with 15 bases lying between them. There are 14 residues in the CDR3. The PCR used 60 Vbeta and 13 Jbeta primers. Here immunoSEQ multiplex PCR was the method, and the copy in TCRdb shows in-frame clones only, minus some. The repertoire consists of roughly 86,000 clones, with about 80% occurring once and the leading ten covering approximately 6.5%. Source material: PBMCs. The chain has TRBV19 and TRBJ1-1, with D unresolved. The clonotype comes from a female donor in good health and CMV-seronegative. The CDR3 DNA is TGTGCCAGTAGTAACGCGGGTCAGGATTCTGAAGCTTTCTTT. This encodes CASSNAGQDSEAFF.